These 16 T cell receptor beta chains were sequenced from one sample in a study of T-cell memory formation after mild COVID-19. One entry per CDR3 protein results from TCRdb running MiXCR on the 5' RACE reads. The sample contains about 170,000 distinct CDR3 sequences, 10% to 15% of which appear only once. The specimen sequenced was PBMCs or a T cell subset sorted from them (not recorded which). These receptors all stem from a man between 18 and 29 years old who had mild COVID-19 (a few samples of this study predate the infection). Cell type and time point are not known.

This clonotype was observed many times. The chain links TRBV20-1 to TRBJ1-4; D is possibly TRBD1 (5 bases). The CDR3 runs to 12 residues. Looked up from germline, CDR1 is DFQATT and CDR2 is SNEGSKA (reference sequence). The germline V and J ends were trimmed by 5 bases and 8 bases, with 12 bases remaining between them. Here the CDR3 reads CSAETGGEKLFF. In nucleotides, the CDR3 is TGCAGTGCTGAAACGGGGGGGGAAAAACTGTTTTTT.

The chain recombines TRBV20-1 with TRBJ2-3, with a possible D match to TRBD2 (6 bases). Germline values: CDR1 DFQATT, CDR2 SNEGSKA (reference sequence). Trimming removed 3 bases at V and 1 base at J, with 8 bases between. This CDR3 is built from 13 residues. CDR3 sequence: CSASTGGTDTQYF. In DNA form, the CDR3 reads TGCAGTGCTAGTACGGGGGGCACAGATACGCAGTATTTT.

The chain couples TRBV20-1 to TRBJ1-5; D possibly corresponds to TRBD1 (6 bases). Germline V CDR1 and CDR2: DFQATT, SNEGSKA (reference sequence). CDR3 length equals 12 residues. Trimming left V 6 bases short and J 2 bases short, with 8 bases between. The CDR3 DNA reads as TGCAGTGCCGCAGGGGGCAATCAGCCCCAGCATTTT. Its protein product is CSAAGGNQPQHF.

The chain's CDR3 is CASRPGPVGEKLFF. The CDR3 bases are TGTGCCAGCAGGCCGGGACCGGTGGGTGAAAAACTGTTTTTT. The gene calls are TRBV2 and TRBJ1-4; D possibly corresponds to TRBD1 (5 bases). CDR1 and CDR2 (germline): SNHLY, FYNNEI. The length of the CDR3 is 14 residues. Trimming removed 6 bases at V and 7 bases at J, with 15 bases between.

The rearrangement uses TRBV6-4 and TRBJ2-3; 8 positions match TRBD1. V lost 7 bases to trimming and J lost 1 base; unmatched junction nucleotides: 4. The CDR3 is 14 amino acids. Germline values: CDR1 MRHNA, CDR2 SNTAGT. CDR3 in DNA: TGTGCCAGCAAACCGGACAGGGGCACAGATACGCAGTATTTT. This gives the protein CASKPDRGTDTQYF.

This clonotype was seen at least ten times. This chain's CDR3 is CASSLVTGELFF. CDR3 in DNA: TGTGCCAGCAGCTTGGTCACCGGGGAGCTGTTTTTT. V and J are TRBV7-9 and TRBJ2-2; D remains ambiguous. V lost 3 bases and J 4 bases, leaving 3 bases between the germline ends. The CDR3 sequence is 12 residues long. The germline gives CDR1 SEHNR, CDR2 FQNEAQ (reference sequence). Drawing the rest from reference TRBV7-9 and TRBJ2-2, the complete variable domain is DTGVSQNPRHKITKRGQNVTFRCDPISEHNRLYWYRQTLGQGPEFLTYFQNEAQLEKSRLLSDRFSAERPKGSFSTLEIQRTEQGDSAMYLCASSLVTGELFFGEGSRLTVL.

The chain recombines TRBV5-1 with TRBJ2-1; D is tentatively TRBD1 or TRBD2 (5 bases each). The CDR3 extends over 13 amino acids. CDR1 is SGHRS, CDR2 YFSETQ, per germline. With 0 bases removed from V and 8 bases from J, the gap between germline ends came to 9 bases. CDR3 nucleotide sequence: TGCGCCAGCAGCTTGGGTGGGGGATATGAGCAGTTCTTC. Translation: CASSLGGGYEQFF.

In this sample, this clonotype turned up a few times. In DNA, the CDR3 is TGTGCCAGCATGGGGAGGGGCTCCACAGATACGCAGTATTTT. It yields the protein CASMGRGSTDTQYF. The J gene is TRBJ2-3, the V gene TRBV6-2 or TRBV6-3, with TRBD2 identical over 7 bases. J lost 2 bases, V lost 7 bases, and 6 bases had no gene match. CDR1 MNHEY and CDR2 SVGEGT come from the germline V gene. The CDR3 extends over 14 amino acids.

V and J are TRBV5-1 and TRBJ2-3; TRBD1 matches 7 bases. Germline V gene data show CDR1 as SGHRS and CDR2 as YFSETQ. V gave up 1 base and J gave up 4 bases; unmatched junction bases: 6. The CDR3 has 15 amino acids. The CDR3, as DNA: TGCGCCAGCAGCTTGAGGCCAGGGGGTGCAGATACGCAGTATTTT. It specifies CASSLRPGGADTQYF. Supplemented by reference TRBV5-1 and TRBJ2-3, the full variable domain reads KAGVTQTPRYLIKTRGQQVTLSCSPISGHRSVSWYQQTPGQGLQFLFEYFSETQRNKGNFPGRFSGRQFSNSRSEMNVSTLELGDSALYLCASSLRPGGADTQYFGPGTRLTVL.

The rearrangement joins TRBV11-2 to TRBJ1-1; 10 nucleotides match TRBD1. Germline CDR1 SGHAT, CDR2 FQNNGV. J gave up 1 base and V 4 bases, and 6 bases lay outside the gene matches. This CDR3 region has 16 residues. CDR3 DNA: TGTGCCAGCAGCTGGGGGGGGACAGGGGCGAACACTGAAGCTTTCTTT. Protein: CASSWGGTGANTEAFF.

This clonotype was counted ten times or more. This chain joins TRBV7-7 and TRBJ1-1, with D uncertain. V was cut by 2 bases and J by 1 base, with 5 bases left in between. Germline V gives CDR1 SSHAT, CDR2 FNYEAQ (reference sequence). This CDR3 has 13 residues. The CDR3 sequence is CASSLTENTEAFF. The CDR3 DNA reads as TGTGCCAGCAGCTTAACAGAGAACACTGAAGCTTTCTTT.

This chain uses TRBV29-1 with TRBJ1-2; perhaps TRBD1 as D (5 bases). With 1 base removed from V and 4 bases from J, the gap between germline ends came to 7 bases. Germline V gene lookup returns CDR1 SQVTM and CDR2 ANQGSEA. This CDR3 region has 12 residues. The chain's CDR3 is CSVEAQGYGYTF. CDR3 bases: TGCAGCGTTGAAGCCCAGGGCTATGGCTACACCTTC.

The table lists this clonotype with a few counts. The chain links TRBV28 to TRBJ2-7, with a tentative D call TRBD2 (6 bases). The germline V gene encodes CDR1 MDHEN and CDR2 SYDVKM. The CDR3 is 16 amino acids. V dropped 6 bases and J dropped 0 bases, with 18 bases sitting between them. The CDR3 protein is CASRGTPTRGSYEQYF. DNA of the CDR3: TGTGCCAGCAGGGGGACTCCGACCCGGGGCTCCTACGAGCAGTACTTC.

This clonotype was counted a few times. The rearrangement links TRBV6-5 to TRBJ1-2; D might be TRBD1 (5 bases). The V and J ends lost 7 bases and 8 bases respectively, with 14 bases between them. This CDR3 is 12 amino acids long. CDR1 MNHEY and CDR2 SVGAGI come from the germline V gene. The CDR3 protein is CASIGGERGYTF. The CDR3 DNA sequence: TGTGCCAGCATTGGAGGGGAGCGCGGCTACACCTTC.

The rearrangement uses TRBV25-1 and TRBJ2-3; D uncertain. Germline V gene sequence: CDR1 MGHDK, CDR2 SYGVNS. The CDR3 runs to 13 residues. V was cut by 3 bases and J by 0 bases, with 4 bases left in between. The CDR3 protein is CASSEDSTDTQYF. The DNA for the CDR3 is TGTGCCAGCAGTGAGGATAGCACAGATACGCAGTATTTT.

The chain recombines TRBV6-2 or TRBV6-3 with TRBJ1-1; perhaps TRBD1 as D (5 bases). CDR3 size: 14 residues. Germline V gene data show CDR1 as MNHEY and CDR2 as SVGEGT. V lost 4 bases to trimming and J lost 5 bases, with 14 bases between them. The CDR3 coding sequence is TGTGCCAGCAGTTTTCCAGGGTGGGAGACTGAAGCTTTCTTT. Its protein is CASSFPGWETEAFF.